Below are 8 T cell receptor beta chains sequenced from a single sample in a study of shared clonotypes between healthy human individuals. Generated by immunoSEQ multiplex PCR, the TCRdb table keeps only in-frame clones and is missing some. The table lists 1.4 million or so clones, about 98.5% of them singletons, with 0.36% in the top ten. Sequencing was done on a sample of naive CD4+ T cells sorted from blood. Subset noted: CD45RA+ positively selected. The receptors come from a young man in good health.

V gene TRBV28 combines with J gene TRBJ2-2, with D possibly TRBD2 on 5 matching bases. V gave up 8 bases and J gave up 5 bases, with 18 bases separating them. CDR1 is MDHEN and CDR2 is SYDVKM in the germline V gene. The CDR3 loop spans 15 amino acids. The CDR3 DNA reads TGTGCCAGCGGGTCCGGGGTATTTAGGACCGGGGAGCTGTTTTTT. It encodes CASGSGVFRTGELFF. Using reference TRBV28 and TRBJ2-2 for the parts outside the CDR3, the full variable domain is DVKVTQSSRYLVKRTGEKVFLECVQDMDHENMFWYRQDPGLGLRLIYFSYDVKMKEKGDIPEGYSVSREKKERFSLILESASTNQTSMYLCASGSGVFRTGELFFGEGSRLTVL.

The chain employs TRBV29-1 and TRBJ1-2; D gene unclear. V lost 4 bases and J lost 5, with 11 bases in between. The V gene's germline CDR1 is SQVTM and CDR2 ANQGSEA. The CDR3 totals 12 residues. The CDR3 here is CSVVQQNYGYTF. The CDR3 nucleotides read TGCAGCGTTGTACAGCAAAATTATGGCTACACCTTC.

This chain joins TRBV5-1 and TRBJ1-1; D not certain. CDR3 length equals 13 residues. V was clipped by 4 bases and J by 1 base, with 8 bases between them. Per germline, CDR1 SGHRS and CDR2 YFSETQ. CDR3 sequence: CASSDGENTEAFF. The DNA of the CDR3 is TGCGCCAGCAGCGACGGAGAGAACACTGAAGCTTTCTTT. Variable domain in full (rest from reference TRBV5-1 and TRBJ1-1): KAGVTQTPRYLIKTRGQQVTLSCSPISGHRSVSWYQQTPGQGLQFLFEYFSETQRNKGNFPGRFSGRQFSNSRSEMNVSTLELGDSALYLCASSDGENTEAFFGQGTRLTVV.

The chain links TRBV5-6 to TRBJ2-1; D uncertain. Germline V lookup: CDR1 SGHDT, CDR2 YYEEEE. CDR3 length: 14 residues. The germline V and J ends were trimmed by 0 bases and 7 bases, with 11 bases remaining between them. DNA for the CDR3: TGTGCCAGCAGCTTGGGGCAGGCGCCGAATGAGCAGTTCTTC. Encoded protein: CASSLGQAPNEQFF.

The rearrangement uses TRBV9 and TRBJ2-3; the match to TRBD2 covers 12 bases. With V trimmed by 2 bases and J by 1 base, 2 bases remained unmatched. This CDR3 is 16 amino acids long. Germline V gene data show CDR1 as SGDLS and CDR2 as YYNGEE. CDR3 nucleotide sequence: TGTGCCAGCAGCGTGACTAGCGGGAGTGGCACAGATACGCAGTATTTT. Amino acids: CASSVTSGSGTDTQYF.

The chain links TRBV5-1 to TRBJ1-1; 7 bases line up with TRBD1. V was pared by 3 bases and J by 4 bases, with 12 bases of the junction left unmatched. In germline, CDR1 is SGHRS, CDR2 YFSETQ. The CDR3 has 16 amino acids. CDR3 loop: CASSYRGGGGSTEAFF. The CDR3 DNA sequence: TGCGCCAGCAGCTACAGGGGAGGGGGCGGGAGCACTGAAGCTTTCTTT.

The V gene is TRBV5-4, the J gene TRBJ1-4; D is ambiguous. Germline CDR1 and CDR2: SGHNT and YYREEE (reference sequence). The CDR3 is 13 amino acids. Trimming pared 2 bases from V and 11 bases from J, leaving 13 bases between. This CDR3 is CASSFDKAGKLFF. The CDR3, as DNA: TGTGCCAGCAGCTTCGACAAAGCGGGGAAACTGTTTTTT.

The chain has TRBV7-9 and TRBJ2-2, with 8 bases fitting TRBD2. V was pared by 5 bases and J by 8 bases, with 16 bases of the junction left unmatched. The CDR3 is made up of 17 amino acids. CDR1 and CDR2 (germline): SEHNR, FQNEAQ (reference sequence). The CDR3 is CASSLWVRGAHGGELFF. CDR3 coding DNA: TGTGCCAGCAGCCTCTGGGTGCGGGGGGCACACGGAGGGGAGCTGTTTTTT.